The 27 T cell receptor beta chains below come from one sample, sequenced in a study of response to subunit inactivated influenza vaccine. TCRdb re-analysed the RT-PCR reads in MiXCR, keeping a single row per CDR3 protein. The sample consists of just over 300,000 distinct CDR3 sequences, around 22% of them appearing once. The source was PBMCs from blood, collected less than 22 months after vaccination. The receptors originated from a man between 50 and 75 years old who received an inactivated influenza vaccine.

V is TRBV28 and J is TRBJ2-6; the D is unclear. V lost 3 bases and J 6 bases, leaving 15 bases between the germline ends. The length of the CDR3 is 16 residues. In germline, CDR1 is MDHEN, CDR2 SYDVKM. The CDR3 sequence: CASSFINFKAANVLTF. CDR3 nucleotide sequence: TGTGCCAGCAGTTTTATCAATTTCAAGGCGGCCAACGTCCTGACTTTC.

The chain couples TRBV3-1 to TRBJ2-6; 7 positions match TRBD1. This CDR3 has 17 amino acids. Germline CDR1 LGHDT, CDR2 YNNKEL (reference sequence). V trimming: 4 bases; J trimming: 0 bases; junction bases outside the gene matches: 6. The CDR3 sequence is CASSPRTGDSGANVLTF. As DNA, the CDR3 is TGTGCCAGCAGCCCTCGGACAGGCGACTCTGGGGCCAACGTCCTGACTTTC.

This clonotype turned up a few times. This chain's CDR3 is CASSLFDTTYEQYF. CDR3 coding DNA: TGTGCCAGCAGCCTGTTCGACACAACCTACGAGCAGTACTTC. The chain is built from TRBV6-1 and TRBJ2-7; no clear D. CDR1 is MNHNS and CDR2 is SASEGT in the germline V gene. This CDR3 spans 14 amino acids. V dropped 6 bases and J dropped 2 bases, with 14 bases sitting between them.

The gene calls are TRBV7-2 and TRBJ2-3, with D perhaps TRBD1 or TRBD2 (6 bases each). V was cut by 3 bases and J by 5 bases, with 21 bases left in between. CDR3 size: 17 residues. Germline CDR1 and CDR2: SGHTA and FQGNSA. Here the CDR3 DNA reads TGTGCCAGCAGCTTCTTTAGGTGGGGGGCACGGGGAGATACGCAGTATTTT. Translation gives CASSFFRWGARGDTQYF.

The CDR3 bases are TGTGCCAGCAGCTTAGGACTAGCGGGGTTCACCTACGAGCAGTACTTC. Amino acids: CASSLGLAGFTYEQYF. The chain recombines TRBV7-9 with TRBJ2-7, with 11 bases lining up with TRBD2. Per the germline V gene, CDR1 is SEHNR and CDR2 is FQNEAQ (reference sequence). The ends lost 1 base at V and 2 bases at J; junction bases unmatched: 4. The CDR3 loop spans 16 amino acids.

There are many counts of this clonotype. The chain is built from TRBV5-4 and TRBJ1-1; tentative D call: TRBD1 (5 bases). The V gene lost 1 base and the J gene lost 0 bases, with 10 bases spanning the gap. CDR1 is SGHNT and CDR2 is YYREEE in the germline V gene (reference sequence). This CDR3 comprises 15 residues. The CDR3 nucleotides read TGTGCCAGCAGCTTGATCCGGGGGTTGAACACTGAAGCTTTCTTT. Amino acids: CASSLIRGLNTEAFF.

V gene TRBV7-2 combines with J gene TRBJ1-4, with TRBD1 matching over 7 bases. The germline V gene encodes CDR1 SGHTA and CDR2 FQGNSA. The trim removed 5 bases at V and 0 bases at J, leaving 9 bases unmatched. The CDR3 has 17 amino acids. CDR3 loop: CASSKGQTITTNEKLFF. CDR3 in DNA: TGTGCCAGCAGCAAGGGACAGACGATAACAACTAATGAAAAACTGTTTTTT.

Only a few counts were recorded for this clonotype. The chain uses TRBV6-1 and TRBJ1-4; D not resolved. Trimming removed 6 bases from V and 0 bases from J, with 8 bases in between. There are 14 residues in the CDR3. CDR1 is MNHNS and CDR2 is SASEGT in the germline V gene. The CDR3 sequence is CASRRGATNEKLFF. In DNA, the CDR3 is TGTGCCAGCAGACGCGGTGCAACTAATGAAAAACTGTTTTTT.

This clonotype was picked up a small number of times. The CDR3 here is CATSDWDPGSMDEQFF. The CDR3 DNA reads as TGTGCCACCAGTGATTGGGATCCCGGGAGTATGGATGAGCAGTTCTTC. This chain joins TRBV24-1 and TRBJ2-1, with D maybe TRBD2 (6 bases). Looked up from germline, CDR1 is KGHDR and CDR2 is SFDVKD. This CDR3 is 16 amino acids long. Deletions cut 2 bases from V and 8 bases from J, with 18 bases between.

V is TRBV28 and J is TRBJ2-5; D unresolved. Germline V gene data show CDR1 as MDHEN and CDR2 as SYDVKM. This CDR3 has 16 amino acids. V was trimmed by 5 bases and J by 4 bases, leaving 20 bases between them. The CDR3 DNA follows: TGTGCCAGCAGTCCGCGCCTTCTAGGCGGCGGAGAGACCCAGTACTTC. It translates to CASSPRLLGGGETQYF.

This clonotype has just a few counts. The V call is TRBV5-1, the J call TRBJ2-5; D might be TRBD1 (5 bases). This CDR3 spans 15 amino acids. CDR1 and CDR2 from the germline V gene are SGHRS and YFSETQ. The V end lost 5 bases, the J end lost 1 base, and 15 bases lay between the germline ends. The DNA of the CDR3 is TGCGCCAGCAGTCGCAGACCGACAGTCCAAGAGACCCAGTACTTC. This sequence encodes CASSRRPTVQETQYF. Complete variable domain (other parts from reference TRBV5-1 and TRBJ2-5): KAGVTQTPRYLIKTRGQQVTLSCSPISGHRSVSWYQQTPGQGLQFLFEYFSETQRNKGNFPGRFSGRQFSNSRSEMNVSTLELGDSALYLCASSRRPTVQETQYFGPGTRLLVL.

The gene calls are TRBV7-3 and TRBJ2-1; 8 nucleotides align to TRBD1. This CDR3 is built from 13 residues. The germline gives CDR1 SGHTA, CDR2 FQGTGA. V was pared by 5 bases and J by 6 bases, with 3 bases of the junction left unmatched. CDR3 residues: CASSATGVNEQFF. The CDR3 DNA sequence: TGTGCCAGCAGCGCGACAGGGGTCAATGAGCAGTTCTTC.

This clonotype was seen only a few times. J is TRBJ2-1 and V is TRBV18; 10 bases agree with TRBD2. Unmatched junction bases numbered 2, after V lost 0 bases and J lost 0 bases. This CDR3 region has 17 residues. CDR1 is KGHSH and CDR2 is LQKENI in the germline V gene. The CDR3 region is CASSPPGLAISYNEQFF. In DNA form, the CDR3 reads TGTGCCAGCTCACCACCGGGACTAGCGATCTCCTACAATGAGCAGTTCTTC.

The J gene is TRBJ1-1, the V gene TRBV3-1; D is perhaps TRBD1 (6 bases). Per the germline V gene, CDR1 is LGHDT and CDR2 is YNNKEL (reference sequence). V gave up 5 bases and J gave up 5 bases, with 15 bases separating them. This CDR3 comprises 14 residues. The CDR3, as DNA: TGTGCCAGCAGCACTACGGGGGGCAGGACTGAAGCTTTCTTT. It translates to CASSTTGGRTEAFF.

This clonotype was seen more than once but under ten times. The V call is TRBV5-6, the J call TRBJ1-1; 8 bases match TRBD1. In germline, CDR1 is SGHDT, CDR2 YYEEEE. J gave up 4 bases and V 4 bases, and 9 bases lay outside the gene matches. This CDR3 is 15 amino acids long. The CDR3 loop reads CASSPDRVGVTEAFF. The CDR3 DNA reads as TGTGCCAGCAGCCCGGACAGGGTGGGGGTCACTGAAGCTTTCTTT.

The chain joins TRBV5-1 to TRBJ1-2, with D hard to call. The CDR3 consists of 13 residues. The V gene lost 4 bases and the J gene lost 5 bases, with 12 bases spanning the gap. Germline CDR1 SGHRS, CDR2 YFSETQ. CDR3 region: CASSAGRPYGYTF. The CDR3 region has the DNA TGCGCCAGCAGCGCCGGGAGGCCGTATGGCTACACCTTC.

This clonotype has only a few counts. The chain recombines TRBV15 with TRBJ2-7; D is possibly TRBD1 (5 bases). This CDR3 is 14 amino acids long. Per germline, CDR1 LNHNV and CDR2 YYDKDF (reference sequence). Trimming removed 1 base at V and 3 bases at J, with 10 bases between. Here the CDR3 DNA reads TGTGCCACCAGCAGAGGGATAGGGGACTACGAGCAGTACTTC. Protein sequence: CATSRGIGDYEQYF.

CDR3 DNA sequence: TGTGCCAGCAGTTTAAGCCCGGGGACCGGGGTTCTACATGGCTACACCTTC. It codes for CASSLSPGTGVLHGYTF. The chain recombines TRBV12-3 or TRBV12-4 with TRBJ1-2; D possibly corresponds to TRBD1 (5 bases). CDR3 length equals 17 residues. The V end was cut by 2 bases, the J end by 6 bases, with 22 bases between.

This clonotype occurred a few times. The chain is built from TRBV4-3 and TRBJ2-3; D is unresolved. Trimming cost V 2 bases and J 8 bases, with 8 bases left between them. The germline CDR1 and CDR2 sequences are LGHNA and YSLEER. The CDR3 is 12 amino acids. This CDR3 reads CASSQSGSTQYF. CDR3 coding DNA: TGCGCCAGCAGCCAATCCGGTAGTACGCAGTATTTT.

V usage is TRBV11-1 and J usage is TRBJ2-3; possible D gene TRBD1, 6 bases. This CDR3 is 17 amino acids long. Trimming shortened V by 3 bases and J by 3 bases, and 19 bases separated the two germline ends. Germline V lookup: CDR1 SGHAT, CDR2 FQDESV (reference sequence). The CDR3 DNA sequence: TGTGCCAGCAGCTTCCTAGGACAGCACCTGGGAACAGATACGCAGTATTTT. Translating gives CASSFLGQHLGTDTQYF.

The gene calls are TRBV7-2 and TRBJ2-7; the match to TRBD2 covers 13 bases. This CDR3 comprises 15 residues. J gave up 7 bases and V 5 bases, and 8 bases lay outside the gene matches. The V gene's germline CDR1 is SGHTA and CDR2 FQGNSA. This chain's CDR3 is CASSPRTSGSGEQYF. DNA of the CDR3: TGTGCCAGCAGCCCTCGGACTAGCGGGAGTGGAGAGCAGTACTTC.

This clonotype came up a few times. The rearrangement uses TRBV5-1 and TRBJ1-6, with D possibly TRBD1 on 6 matching bases. Per germline, CDR1 SGHRS and CDR2 YFSETQ. The V end lost 4 bases, the J end lost 7 bases, and 9 bases lay between the germline ends. The CDR3 consists of 13 residues. For the CDR3, the DNA is TGCGCCAGCAGCCTCACAGGGAATTCACCCCTCCACTTT. Its translation is CASSLTGNSPLHF.

This clonotype was picked up many times. CDR3 nucleotides: TGCGCCAGCAGGGCCGGGACAGGGTCCGGAGCTTTCTTT. Its protein product is CASRAGTGSGAFF. The V call is TRBV5-1, the J call TRBJ1-1, with 9 nucleotides matching TRBD1. This CDR3 has 13 amino acids. With V trimmed by 5 bases and J by 10 bases, 9 bases remained unmatched. Germline CDR1 SGHRS, CDR2 YFSETQ.

CDR3 sequence (DNA): TGTGCCAGCAGTTTCAGAGCGGGGGGTTACAATGAGCAGTTCTTC. This encodes CASSFRAGGYNEQFF. The chain uses TRBV6-2 or TRBV6-3 and TRBJ2-1; 9 positions agree with TRBD2. The CDR3 runs 15 residues. V gave up 4 bases and J gave up 4 bases; unmatched junction bases: 5. Germline CDR1 is MNHEY and CDR2 is SVGEGT.

V gene TRBV7-2 combines with J gene TRBJ2-3, with a possible D match to TRBD1 (6 bases). The CDR3 runs 15 residues. Germline V gives CDR1 SGHTA, CDR2 FQGNSA. V gave up 6 bases and J gave up 6 bases, with 19 bases separating them. CDR3 region: CASSFVRTAGDTQYF. CDR3 sequence (DNA): TGTGCCAGCAGTTTTGTGAGGACAGCTGGGGATACGCAGTATTTT.

This clonotype has just a few counts. The chain has TRBV5-1 and TRBJ1-2; no clear D gene. Trimming removed 3 bases from V and 7 bases from J, with 10 bases in between. The CDR3 has 12 amino acids. Germline V gene lookup returns CDR1 SGHRS and CDR2 YFSETQ. The CDR3 nucleotides are TGCGCCAGCAGCTCAGAGGGTAGTGGCTACACCTTC. This gives the protein CASSSEGSGYTF. Supplemented by reference TRBV5-1 and TRBJ1-2, the full variable domain reads KAGVTQTPRYLIKTRGQQVTLSCSPISGHRSVSWYQQTPGQGLQFLFEYFSETQRNKGNFPGRFSGRQFSNSRSEMNVSTLELGDSALYLCASSSEGSGYTFGSGTRLTVV.

This clonotype appeared a few times. The chain combines TRBV6-1 with TRBJ2-1; tentative D call: TRBD2 (6 bases). The V end was cut by 8 bases, the J end by 5 bases, with 13 bases between. The CDR3 length is 13 residues. Germline V CDR1 and CDR2: MNHNS, SASEGT. CDR3 sequence: CASSWGDNNEQFF. The CDR3 coding sequence is TGTGCCAGCTCGTGGGGGGATAACAATGAGCAGTTCTTC.